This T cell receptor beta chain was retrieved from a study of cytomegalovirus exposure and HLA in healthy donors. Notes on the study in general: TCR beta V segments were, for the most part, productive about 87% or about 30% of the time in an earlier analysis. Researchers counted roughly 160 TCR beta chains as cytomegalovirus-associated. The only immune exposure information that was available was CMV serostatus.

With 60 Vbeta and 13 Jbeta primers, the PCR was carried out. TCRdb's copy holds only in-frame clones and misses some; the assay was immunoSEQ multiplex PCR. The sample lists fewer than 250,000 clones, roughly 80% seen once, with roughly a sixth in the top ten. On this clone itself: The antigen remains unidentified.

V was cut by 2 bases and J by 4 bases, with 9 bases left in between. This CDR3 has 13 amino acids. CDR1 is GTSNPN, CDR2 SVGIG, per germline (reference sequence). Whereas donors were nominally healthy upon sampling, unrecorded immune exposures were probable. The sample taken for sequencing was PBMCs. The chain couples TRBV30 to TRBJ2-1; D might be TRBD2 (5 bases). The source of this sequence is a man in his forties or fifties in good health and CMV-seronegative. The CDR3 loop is CAWSSGFYNEQFF. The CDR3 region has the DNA TGTGCCTGGAGTAGCGGTTTTTACAATGAGCAGTTCTTC.